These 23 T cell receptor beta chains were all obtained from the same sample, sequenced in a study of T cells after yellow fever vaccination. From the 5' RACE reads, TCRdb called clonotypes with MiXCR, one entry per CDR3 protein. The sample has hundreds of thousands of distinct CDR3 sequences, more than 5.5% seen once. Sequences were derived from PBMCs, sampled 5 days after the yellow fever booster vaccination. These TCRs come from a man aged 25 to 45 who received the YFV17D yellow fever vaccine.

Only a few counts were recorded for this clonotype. CDR3 amino acids: CSAHGTGIDEQFF. DNA of the CDR3: TGCAGTGCTCACGGGACAGGGATCGATGAGCAGTTCTTC. V is TRBV20-1 and J is TRBJ2-1; 9 nucleotides match TRBD1. This CDR3 spans 13 amino acids. V gave up 5 bases and J gave up 8 bases; unmatched junction bases: 7. The germline gives CDR1 DFQATT, CDR2 SNEGSKA (reference sequence).

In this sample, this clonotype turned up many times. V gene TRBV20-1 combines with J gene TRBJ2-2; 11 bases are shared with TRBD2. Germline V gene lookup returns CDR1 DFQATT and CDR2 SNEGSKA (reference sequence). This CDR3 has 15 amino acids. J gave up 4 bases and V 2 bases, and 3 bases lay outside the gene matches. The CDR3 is CSARPGLAGTGELFF. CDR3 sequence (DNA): TGCAGTGCTAGACCCGGACTAGCGGGCACCGGGGAGCTGTTTTTT.

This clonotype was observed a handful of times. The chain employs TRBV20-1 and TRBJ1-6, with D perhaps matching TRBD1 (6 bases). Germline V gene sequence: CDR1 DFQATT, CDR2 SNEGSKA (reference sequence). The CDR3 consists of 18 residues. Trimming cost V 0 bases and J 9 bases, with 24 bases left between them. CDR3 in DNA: TGCAGTGCTAGAGATACAGCAGCAGGGGCACAACGGGGTTCACCCCTCCACTTT. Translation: CSARDTAAGAQRGSPLHF.

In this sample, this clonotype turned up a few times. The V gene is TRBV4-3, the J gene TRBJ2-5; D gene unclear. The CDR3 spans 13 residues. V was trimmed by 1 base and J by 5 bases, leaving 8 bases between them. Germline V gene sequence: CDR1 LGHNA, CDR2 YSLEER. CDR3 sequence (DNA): TGCGCCAGCAGCCAAGCCACCCGTGAGACCCAGTACTTC. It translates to CASSQATRETQYF.

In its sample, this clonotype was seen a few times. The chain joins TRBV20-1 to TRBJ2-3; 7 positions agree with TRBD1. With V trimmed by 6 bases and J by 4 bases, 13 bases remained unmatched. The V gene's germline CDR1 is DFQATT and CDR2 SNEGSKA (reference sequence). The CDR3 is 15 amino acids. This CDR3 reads CSALEATGIADTQYF. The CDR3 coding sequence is TGCAGTGCCCTCGAGGCGACAGGGATAGCAGATACGCAGTATTTT.

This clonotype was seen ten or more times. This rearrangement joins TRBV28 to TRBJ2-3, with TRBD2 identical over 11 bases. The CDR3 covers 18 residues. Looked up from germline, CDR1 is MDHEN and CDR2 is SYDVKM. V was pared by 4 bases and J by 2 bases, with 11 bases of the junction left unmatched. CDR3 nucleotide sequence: TGTGCCAGCAGTTCAACATCAGGGACTAGCGGATACACAGATACGCAGTATTTT. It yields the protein CASSSTSGTSGYTDTQYF.

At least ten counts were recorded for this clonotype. The CDR3 sequence is CASSDMVGQETQYF. In DNA, the CDR3 is TGCGCCAGCAGTGATATGGTGGGACAAGAGACCCAGTACTTC. V usage is TRBV10-1 and J usage is TRBJ2-5, with D unresolved. Trimming left V 3 bases short and J 2 bases short, with 10 bases between. This CDR3 is 14 amino acids long. CDR1 is WNHNN, CDR2 SYGVQD, per germline (reference sequence).

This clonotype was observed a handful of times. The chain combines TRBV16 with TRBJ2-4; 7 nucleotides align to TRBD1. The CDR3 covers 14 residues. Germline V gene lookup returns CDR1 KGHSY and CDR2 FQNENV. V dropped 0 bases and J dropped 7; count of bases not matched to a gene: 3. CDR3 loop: CASSQSGRGNIQYF. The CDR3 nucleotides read TGTGCCAGCAGCCAATCGGGCAGGGGGAACATTCAGTACTTC.

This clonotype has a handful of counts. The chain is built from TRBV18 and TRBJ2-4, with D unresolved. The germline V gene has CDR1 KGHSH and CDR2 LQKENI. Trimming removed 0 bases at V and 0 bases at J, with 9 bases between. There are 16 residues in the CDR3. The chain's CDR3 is CASSPPDGLAKNIQYF. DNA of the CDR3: TGTGCCAGCTCACCACCGGACGGGTTAGCCAAAAACATTCAGTACTTC. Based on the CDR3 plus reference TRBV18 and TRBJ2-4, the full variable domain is NAGVMQNPRHLVRRRGQEARLRCSPMKGHSHVYWYRQLPEEGLKFMVYLQKENIIDESGMPKERFSAEFPKEGPSILRIQQVVRGDSAAYFCASSPPDGLAKNIQYFGAGTRLSVL.

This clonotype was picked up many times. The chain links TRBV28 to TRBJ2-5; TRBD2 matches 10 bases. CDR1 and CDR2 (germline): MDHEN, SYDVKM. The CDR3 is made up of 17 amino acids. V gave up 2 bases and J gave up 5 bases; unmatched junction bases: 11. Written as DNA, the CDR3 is TGTGCCAGCAGTTTAGGGGCTAGCGGGAGAACGTGGGAGACCCAGTACTTC. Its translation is CASSLGASGRTWETQYF.

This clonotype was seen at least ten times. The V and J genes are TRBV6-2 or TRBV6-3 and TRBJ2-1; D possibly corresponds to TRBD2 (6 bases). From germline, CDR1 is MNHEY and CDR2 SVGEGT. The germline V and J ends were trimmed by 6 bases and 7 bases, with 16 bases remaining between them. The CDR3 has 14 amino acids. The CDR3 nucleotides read TGTGCCAGCAGCGAGACTAGGATAGGAAATGAGCAGTTCTTC. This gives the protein CASSETRIGNEQFF.

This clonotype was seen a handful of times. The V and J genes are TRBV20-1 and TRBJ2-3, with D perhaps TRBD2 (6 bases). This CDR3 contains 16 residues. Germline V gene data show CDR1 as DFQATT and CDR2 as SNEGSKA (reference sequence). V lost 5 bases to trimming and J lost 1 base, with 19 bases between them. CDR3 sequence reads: CSAGEGGGVGTDTQYF. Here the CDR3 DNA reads TGCAGTGCTGGTGAGGGAGGCGGGGTGGGCACAGATACGCAGTATTTT.

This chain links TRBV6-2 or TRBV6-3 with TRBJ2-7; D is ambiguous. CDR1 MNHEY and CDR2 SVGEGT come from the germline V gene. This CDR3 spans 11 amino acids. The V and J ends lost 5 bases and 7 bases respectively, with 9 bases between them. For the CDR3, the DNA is TGTGCCAGCAGTAACAGTCGTGAGCAGTACTTC. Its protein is CASSNSREQYF.

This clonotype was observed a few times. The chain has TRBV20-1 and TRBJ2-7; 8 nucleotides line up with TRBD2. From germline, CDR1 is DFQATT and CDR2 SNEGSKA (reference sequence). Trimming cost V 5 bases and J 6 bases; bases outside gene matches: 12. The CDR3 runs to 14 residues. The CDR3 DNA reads TGCAGTGCTCACCAAACCGGGACTAGGGTCGAGCAGTACTTC. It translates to CSAHQTGTRVEQYF.

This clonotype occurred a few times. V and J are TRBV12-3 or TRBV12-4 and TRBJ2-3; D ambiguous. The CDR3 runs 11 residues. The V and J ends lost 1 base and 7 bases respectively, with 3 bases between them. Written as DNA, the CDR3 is TGTGCCAGCAGTTTAGGGCATACGCAGTATTTT. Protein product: CASSLGHTQYF.

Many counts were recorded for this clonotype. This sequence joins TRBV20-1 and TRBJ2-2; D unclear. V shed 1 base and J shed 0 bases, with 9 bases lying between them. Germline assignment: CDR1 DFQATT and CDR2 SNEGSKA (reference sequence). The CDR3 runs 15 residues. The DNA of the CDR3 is TGCAGTGCTAGAGGGCCCCACTCGAACACCGGGGAGCTGTTTTTT. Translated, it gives CSARGPHSNTGELFF.

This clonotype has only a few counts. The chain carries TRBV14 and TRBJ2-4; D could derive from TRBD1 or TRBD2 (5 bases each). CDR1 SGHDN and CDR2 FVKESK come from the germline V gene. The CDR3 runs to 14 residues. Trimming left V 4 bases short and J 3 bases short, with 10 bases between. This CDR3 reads CASSPGANKNIQYF. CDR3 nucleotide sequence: TGTGCCAGCAGCCCCGGGGCAAACAAAAACATTCAGTACTTC. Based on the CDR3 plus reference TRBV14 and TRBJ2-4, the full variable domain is EAGVTQFPSHSVIEKGQTVTLRCDPISGHDNLYWYRRVMGKEIKFLLHFVKESKQDESGMPNNRFLAERTGGTYSTLKVQPAELEDSGVYFCASSPGANKNIQYFGAGTRLSVL.

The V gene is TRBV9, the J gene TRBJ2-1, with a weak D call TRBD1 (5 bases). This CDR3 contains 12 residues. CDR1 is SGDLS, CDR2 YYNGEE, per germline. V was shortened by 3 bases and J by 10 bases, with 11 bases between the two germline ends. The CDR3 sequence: CASSAINREQFF. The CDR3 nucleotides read TGTGCCAGCAGCGCTATCAACAGGGAGCAGTTCTTC.

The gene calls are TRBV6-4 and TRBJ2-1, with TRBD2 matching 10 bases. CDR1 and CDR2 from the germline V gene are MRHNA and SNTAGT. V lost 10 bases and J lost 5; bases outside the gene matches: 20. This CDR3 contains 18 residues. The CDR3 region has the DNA TGTGCCATCTGTTTTCGGTCTTCTAGCGGGAGTCTCCACAATGAGCAGTTCTTC. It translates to CAICFRSSSGSLHNEQFF.

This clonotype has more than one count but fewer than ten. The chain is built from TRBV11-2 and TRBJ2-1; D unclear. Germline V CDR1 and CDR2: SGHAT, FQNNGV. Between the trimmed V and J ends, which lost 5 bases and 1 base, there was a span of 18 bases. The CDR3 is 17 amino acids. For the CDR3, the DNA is TGTGCCAGCAGCCACCAGACGTGGGTGGAATCCTACAATGAGCAGTTCTTC. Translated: CASSHQTWVESYNEQFF.

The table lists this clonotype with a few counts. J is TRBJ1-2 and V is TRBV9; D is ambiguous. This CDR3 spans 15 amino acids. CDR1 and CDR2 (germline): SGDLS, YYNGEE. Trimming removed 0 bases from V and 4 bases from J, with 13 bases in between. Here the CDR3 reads CASSVGSVTPYGYTF. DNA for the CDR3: TGTGCCAGCAGCGTAGGGTCCGTGACACCCTATGGCTACACCTTC.

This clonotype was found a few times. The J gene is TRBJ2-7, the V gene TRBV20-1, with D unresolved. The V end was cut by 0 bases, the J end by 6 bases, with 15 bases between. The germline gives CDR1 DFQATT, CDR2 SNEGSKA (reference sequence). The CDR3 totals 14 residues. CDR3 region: CSAREGFRLSEQYF. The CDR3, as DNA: TGCAGTGCTAGAGAAGGGTTTAGACTCAGCGAGCAGTACTTC.

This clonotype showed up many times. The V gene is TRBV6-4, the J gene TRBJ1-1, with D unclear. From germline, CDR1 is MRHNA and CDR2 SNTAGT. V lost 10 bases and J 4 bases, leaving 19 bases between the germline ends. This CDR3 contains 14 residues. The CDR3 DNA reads TGTGCCAACACGACACGGGATAAAAGCACTGAAGCTTTCTTT. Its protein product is CANTTRDKSTEAFF.